What follows are 29 T cell receptor beta chains derived from one specimen sequenced in a study of shared clonotypes between healthy human individuals. TCRdb's table, derived via immunoSEQ multiplex PCR, lists solely in-frame clones and lacks some. The sample contains hundreds of thousands of clones, less than 80% of which appear only once. The specimen was PBMCs. These receptors were taken from a middle-aged woman in good health. Some clones in this sample may be carry-over from other donors' samples.

The V gene is TRBV28, the J gene TRBJ2-2; weak D call: TRBD1 (6 bases). V was trimmed by 6 bases and J by 2 bases, leaving 16 bases between them. In germline, CDR1 is MDHEN, CDR2 SYDVKM. CDR3 length equals 16 residues. The CDR3: CASSPSGRGNTGELFF. The CDR3 coding sequence is TGTGCCAGCAGCCCCTCCGGCAGGGGAAACACCGGGGAGCTGTTTTTT.

This chain joins TRBV15 and TRBJ1-5, with TRBD1 as a possible D gene (5 bases). V dropped 3 bases and J dropped 0 bases, with 15 bases sitting between them. The CDR3 is 17 residues long. CDR1 and CDR2 (germline): LNHNV, YYDKDF (reference sequence). The CDR3 reads CATSRPQGLNSNQPQHF. The CDR3 DNA reads as TGTGCCACCAGCAGGCCTCAGGGACTGAATAGCAATCAGCCCCAGCATTTT.

This clone was counted once. The chain has TRBV5-4 and TRBJ2-3; the D gene is possibly TRBD1 (5 bases). This CDR3 contains 15 residues. Trimming took 0 bases from V and 3 from J, leaving 11 bases between them. Looked up from germline, CDR1 is SGHNT and CDR2 is YYREEE (reference sequence). CDR3 amino acids: CASSLVETATDTQYF. CDR3 DNA: TGTGCCAGCAGCTTGGTGGAGACAGCGACAGATACGCAGTATTTT.

In this sample, this clone turned up a few times. The chain uses TRBV21-1 and TRBJ1-2. TRBV21-1 is classified as a pseudogene. The CDR3 is 14 residues long. DNA for the CDR3: TGTGCCAGCAGCAAAGACTCCCTGCCCTATGGCTACACCTTC. Its translation is CASSKDSLPYGYTF.

The chain is built from TRBV29-1 and TRBJ1-4; D gene ambiguous. The V end lost 5 bases, the J end lost 4 bases, and 11 bases lay between the germline ends. The CDR3 has 13 amino acids. Germline assignment: CDR1 SQVTM and CDR2 ANQGSEA. The chain's CDR3 is CSVLPKINEKLFF. CDR3 nucleotides: TGCAGCGTTCTTCCCAAAATTAATGAAAAACTGTTTTTT.

Only one count was recorded for this clone. The V and J genes are TRBV28 and TRBJ1-2; D is ambiguous. V lost 5 bases and J 7 bases, leaving 11 bases between the germline ends. CDR3 length: 12 residues. Germline-derived CDR1 and CDR2 are MDHEN and SYDVKM. The DNA for the CDR3 is TGTGCCAGCAGTCCCCTAAGACTTGGCTACACCTTC. Residues: CASSPLRLGYTF.

The chain combines TRBV5-1 with TRBJ2-3; TRBD2 aligns across 14 bases. V gave up 4 bases and J gave up 0 bases; unmatched junction bases: 13. From germline, CDR1 is SGHRS and CDR2 YFSETQ. The CDR3 runs 20 residues. In nucleotides, the CDR3 is TGCGCCAGCAGCCCCCGTGGACTAGCGGGAGGCCGCGTTAGCACAGATACGCAGTATTTT. Translating it yields CASSPRGLAGGRVSTDTQYF.

As regards this clone: Other nucleotide sequences from this sample produce the same CDR3. The chain links TRBV6-6 to TRBJ1-5; 7 bases match TRBD1. Germline CDR1 reads MNHNY; CDR2 reads SVGAGI (reference sequence). The CDR3 extends over 13 amino acids. V dropped 5 bases and J dropped 6; count of bases not matched to a gene: 4. The CDR3 sequence: CASSTGAGQPQHF. For the CDR3, the DNA is TGTGCCAGCAGTACAGGGGCGGGTCAGCCCCAGCATTTT.

V gene TRBV5-1 combines with J gene TRBJ1-2, with no clear D. Trimming pared 1 base from V and 2 bases from J, leaving 6 bases between. Germline CDR1 reads SGHRS; CDR2 reads YFSETQ. The CDR3 sequence is 13 residues long. CDR3 coding DNA: TGCGCCAGCAGCTTGCCAGACAACTATGGCTACACCTTC. This gives the protein CASSLPDNYGYTF.

This sequence joins TRBV7-2 and TRBJ1-1, with TRBD1 as a possible D gene (6 bases). Germline V gene lookup returns CDR1 SGHTA and CDR2 FQGNSA. This CDR3 is built from 14 residues. V dropped 3 bases and J dropped 2 bases, with 10 bases sitting between them. DNA for the CDR3: TGTGCCAGCAGCTTGTCGGACAGTAACACTGAAGCTTTCTTT. Translation gives CASSLSDSNTEAFF.

This clone was observed a handful of times. The chain combines TRBV30 with TRBJ1-1; D unclear. Trimming removed 3 bases from V and 0 bases from J, with 8 bases in between. The length of the CDR3 is 13 residues. Germline V CDR1 and CDR2: GTSNPN, SVGIG (reference sequence). This CDR3 reads CAWRVQMNTEAFF. Here the CDR3 DNA reads TGTGCCTGGAGGGTTCAGATGAACACTGAAGCTTTCTTT.

The rearrangement joins TRBV19 to TRBJ2-7; D unclear. This CDR3 spans 13 amino acids. CDR1 and CDR2 from the germline V gene are LNHDA and SQIVND (reference sequence). V gave up 8 bases and J gave up 3 bases, with 14 bases separating them. For the CDR3, the DNA is TGTGCCAGTTCTAATTCCGCGGTCTACGAGCAGTACTTC. This sequence encodes CASSNSAVYEQYF. Full variable domain (missing parts from reference TRBV19 and TRBJ2-7): DGGITQSPKYLFRKEGQNVTLSCEQNLNHDAMYWYRQDPGQGLRLIYYSQIVNDFQKGDIAEGYSVSREKKESFPLTVTSAQKNPTAFYLCASSNSAVYEQYFGPGTRLTVT.

This sequence joins TRBV7-9 and TRBJ2-7, with 13 positions matching TRBD2. Germline assignment: CDR1 SEHNR and CDR2 FQNEAQ (reference sequence). This CDR3 has 16 amino acids. The trim removed 5 bases at V and 7 bases at J, leaving 11 bases unmatched. CDR3 nucleotides: TGTGCCAGCAGCCGGACTAGCGGGAGAGGGCTGTGGGAGCAGTACTTC. Its protein product is CASSRTSGRGLWEQYF.

V usage is TRBV15 and J usage is TRBJ2-3; 7 nucleotides align to TRBD2. Germline CDR1 is LNHNV and CDR2 is YYDKDF (reference sequence). The length of the CDR3 is 16 residues. V dropped 1 base and J dropped 3; count of bases not matched to a gene: 7. CDR3 in amino acids: CATSRAGLGETDTQYF. The CDR3, as DNA: TGTGCCACCAGCAGAGCCGGACTAGGGGAGACAGATACGCAGTATTTT.

Comments on this clone: Just one base apart from a much larger clone, this may be a read error. This chain joins TRBV5-4 and TRBJ2-5; D remains ambiguous. The CDR3 loop spans 11 amino acids. Germline V CDR1 and CDR2: SGHNT, YYREEE (reference sequence). V was shortened by 1 base and J by 4 bases, with 2 bases between the two germline ends. The DNA of the CDR3 is TGTGCCAGCAGCTTGCGAGAGACCCAGTACTTC. Protein product: CASSLRETQYF.

The J gene is TRBJ1-5, the V gene TRBV6-1, with D maybe TRBD1 (6 bases). This CDR3 contains 18 residues. The germline V gene has CDR1 MNHNS and CDR2 SASEGT. Trimming removed 4 bases at V and 0 bases at J, with 19 bases between. The CDR3 protein is CASSAKHPRDTSNQPQHF. CDR3 nucleotides: TGTGCCAGCAGTGCGAAACACCCCCGGGACACTAGCAATCAGCCCCAGCATTTT.

The rearrangement links TRBV9 to TRBJ1-1, with D possibly matching TRBD1 (6 bases). From germline, CDR1 is SGDLS and CDR2 YYNGEE. Trimming pared 4 bases from V and 4 bases from J, leaving 14 bases between. This CDR3 has 14 amino acids. This chain's CDR3 is CASSPHRVATEAFF. The CDR3 region has the DNA TGTGCCAGCAGCCCGCACAGGGTCGCCACTGAAGCTTTCTTT.

This clone occurred a few times. V is TRBV19 and J is TRBJ1-2; D gene uncertain. The CDR3 runs to 14 residues. Germline loops: CDR1 LNHDA, CDR2 SQIVND (reference sequence). V shed 4 bases and J shed 7 bases, with 16 bases lying between them. This chain's CDR3 is CASSTAQRERGYTF. CDR3 DNA sequence: TGTGCCAGTAGTACTGCGCAACGGGAGCGTGGCTACACCTTC.

Points on this clone: Different DNA sequences within this sample yield the same CDR3. The chain carries TRBV6-4 and TRBJ2-2; D not resolved. V lost 5 bases to trimming and J lost 0 bases, with 1 base between them. This CDR3 region has 12 residues. Germline loops: CDR1 MRHNA, CDR2 SNTAGT. CDR3 in amino acids: CASSPNTGELFF. The CDR3 bases are TGTGCCAGCAGTCCGAACACCGGGGAGCTGTTTTTT.

Only a few counts were recorded for this clone. The V and J genes are TRBV5-1 and TRBJ2-6; tentatively, D is TRBD1 (8 bases). Germline values: CDR1 SGHRS, CDR2 YFSETQ. V was trimmed by 4 bases and J by 1 base, leaving 21 bases between them. The CDR3 has 19 residues. The CDR3 region is CASSGGDRPIQSGANVLTF. The DNA of the CDR3 is TGCGCCAGCAGCGGGGGGGACAGGCCCATCCAATCTGGGGCCAACGTCCTGACTTTC.

This clone was seen more than once but under ten times. The rearrangement joins TRBV10-1 to TRBJ2-3, with 7 nucleotides matching TRBD2. After removal of 0 bases from V and 1 base from J, the junction contained 4 bases not matched to a gene. The CDR3 runs 16 residues. The germline V gene has CDR1 WNHNN and CDR2 SYGVQD (reference sequence). The DNA of the CDR3 is TGCGCCAGCAGTGAGTCGGCTAGCGGCCGCACAGATACGCAGTATTTT. It codes for CASSESASGRTDTQYF.

This clone occurred a few times. V usage is TRBV18 and J usage is TRBJ2-7, with D unresolved. V lost 2 bases, J lost 1 base, and 3 bases lay in between. CDR1 and CDR2 (germline): KGHSH, LQKENI. There are 12 residues in the CDR3. The CDR3 DNA follows: TGTGCCAGCTCACCATGGTCCTACGAGCAGTACTTC. Its protein product is CASSPWSYEQYF.

The genes are TRBV7-2 and TRBJ2-3; no clear D gene. The V end was cut by 5 bases, the J end by 3 bases, with 6 bases between. The CDR3 length is 12 residues. Germline assignment: CDR1 SGHTA and CDR2 FQGNSA. The CDR3 spells CASSQTTDTQYF. In nucleotides, the CDR3 is TGTGCCAGCAGCCAAACAACAGATACGCAGTATTTT.

The chain employs TRBV10-3 and TRBJ1-3; maybe TRBD1 (6 bases). The CDR3 is 14 residues long. CDR1 and CDR2 (germline): ENHRY, SYGVKD. V dropped 6 bases and J dropped 1 base, with 10 bases sitting between them. DNA for the CDR3: TGTGCCATCAGGAGACAGGTTTCTGGAAACACCATATATTTT. It is translated as CAIRRQVSGNTIYF.

The chain uses TRBV5-4 and TRBJ2-3, with TRBD2 matching 12 bases. V lost 6 bases, J lost 6 bases, and 11 bases stayed unmatched. CDR3 length equals 16 residues. CDR1 is SGHNT, CDR2 YYREEE, per germline (reference sequence). As DNA, the CDR3 is TGTGCCAGCAACCTCAATCGGCTAGCGGGAGGGGATACGCAGTATTTT. Protein product: CASNLNRLAGGDTQYF.

This clone has ten or more counts. The chain uses TRBV23-1 and TRBJ2-1; 11 bases are a match to TRBD2. TRBV23-1 is identified as an open reading frame with a role that is uncertain. The CDR3 sequence is 13 residues long. V was pared by 4 bases and J by 10 bases, with 3 bases of the junction left unmatched. The CDR3 loop reads CASSLWTSGEQFF. The CDR3 nucleotides read TGCGCCAGCAGTCTGTGGACTAGCGGGGAGCAGTTCTTC.

A few counts support this clone. In the same sample, other DNA sequences code for this CDR3. The rearrangement joins TRBV11-2 to TRBJ2-3, with D perhaps given as TRBD1 or TRBD2 (5 bases each). CDR1 and CDR2 (germline): SGHAT, FQNNGV. This CDR3 has 14 residues. V was clipped by 5 bases and J by 5 bases, with 14 bases between them. The CDR3 region has the DNA TGTGCCAGCAGCGTAGGACATGCGGGAGATACGCAGTATTTT. This translates into CASSVGHAGDTQYF.

CDR3 in amino acids: CSVEAAGGVTEAFF. As DNA, the CDR3 is TGCAGCGTTGAGGCTGCAGGGGGCGTTACTGAAGCTTTCTTT. The chain has TRBV29-1 and TRBJ1-1, with 8 bases fitting TRBD1. Germline trimming cut 3 bases from V and 5 bases from J; bases unmatched to any gene: 8. Germline V gene lookup returns CDR1 SQVTM and CDR2 ANQGSEA. The CDR3 extends over 14 amino acids.

This sequence joins TRBV5-1 and TRBJ2-3; the match to TRBD2 covers 10 bases. The J segment lost 4 bases and the V segment lost 3 bases, leaving 8 bases of the junction unmatched. In germline, CDR1 is SGHRS, CDR2 YFSETQ. This CDR3 has 16 amino acids. This CDR3 is CASSSGGLAGADTQYF. The CDR3 DNA reads TGCGCCAGCAGCTCCGGAGGCCTAGCGGGAGCAGATACGCAGTATTTT. Full variable domain (missing parts from reference TRBV5-1 and TRBJ2-3): KAGVTQTPRYLIKTRGQQVTLSCSPISGHRSVSWYQQTPGQGLQFLFEYFSETQRNKGNFPGRFSGRQFSNSRSEMNVSTLELGDSALYLCASSSGGLAGADTQYFGPGTRLTVL.